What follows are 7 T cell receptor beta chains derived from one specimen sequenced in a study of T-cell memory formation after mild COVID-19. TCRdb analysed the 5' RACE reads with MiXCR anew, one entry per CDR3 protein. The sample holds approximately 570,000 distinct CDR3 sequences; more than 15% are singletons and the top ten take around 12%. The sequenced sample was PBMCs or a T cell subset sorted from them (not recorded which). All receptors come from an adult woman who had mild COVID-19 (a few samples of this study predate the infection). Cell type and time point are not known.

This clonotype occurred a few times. The CDR3 DNA follows: TGTGCCAGCAGCCTTCGACAGGGACTTCCTGAAGCTTTCTTT. Amino acid sequence: CASSLRQGLPEAFF. This chain connects TRBV5-4 to TRBJ1-1; 7 bases are a match to TRBD1. The germline V gene has CDR1 SGHNT and CDR2 YYREEE (reference sequence). Unmatched junction bases numbered 9, after V lost 4 bases and J lost 6 bases. This CDR3 is 14 amino acids long. Drawing the rest from reference TRBV5-4 and TRBJ1-1, the complete variable domain is ETGVTQSPTHLIKTRGQQVTLRCSSQSGHNTVSWYQQALGQGPQFIFQYYREEENGRGNFPPRFSGLQFPNYSSELNVNALELDDSALYLCASSLRQGLPEAFFGQGTRLTVV.

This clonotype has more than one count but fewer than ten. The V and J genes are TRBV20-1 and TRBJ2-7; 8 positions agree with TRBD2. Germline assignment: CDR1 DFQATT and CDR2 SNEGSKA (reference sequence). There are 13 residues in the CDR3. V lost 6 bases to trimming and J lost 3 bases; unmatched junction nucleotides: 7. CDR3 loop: CSANRGGLYEQYF. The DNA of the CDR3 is TGCAGTGCCAACCGGGGGGGCCTCTACGAGCAGTACTTC.

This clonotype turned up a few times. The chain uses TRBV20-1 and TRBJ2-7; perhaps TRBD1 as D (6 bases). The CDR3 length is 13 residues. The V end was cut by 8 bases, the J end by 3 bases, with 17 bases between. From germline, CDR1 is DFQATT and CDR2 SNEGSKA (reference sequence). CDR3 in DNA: TGCAGTACAAGGGGCCGGGACAACTACGAGCAGTACTTC. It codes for CSTRGRDNYEQYF.

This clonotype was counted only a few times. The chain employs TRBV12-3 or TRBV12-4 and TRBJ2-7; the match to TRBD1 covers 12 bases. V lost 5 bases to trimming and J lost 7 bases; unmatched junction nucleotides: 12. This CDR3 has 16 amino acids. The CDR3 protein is CASSPTPGQGAGEQYF. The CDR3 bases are TGTGCCAGCAGTCCGACTCCGGGACAGGGGGCGGGAGAGCAGTACTTC.

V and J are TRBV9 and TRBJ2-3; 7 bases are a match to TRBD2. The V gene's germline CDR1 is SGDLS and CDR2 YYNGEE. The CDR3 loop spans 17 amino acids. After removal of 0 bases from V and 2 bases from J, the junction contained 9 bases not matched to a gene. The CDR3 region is CASSVGVQRGYTDTQYF. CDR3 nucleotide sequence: TGTGCCAGCAGCGTAGGGGTCCAGCGGGGATACACAGATACGCAGTATTTT. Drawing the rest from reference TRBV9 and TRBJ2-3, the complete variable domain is DSGVTQTPKHLITATGQRVTLRCSPRSGDLSVYWYQQSLDQGLQFLIQYYNGEERAKGNILERFSAQQFPDLHSELNLSSLELGDSALYFCASSVGVQRGYTDTQYFGPGTRLTVL.

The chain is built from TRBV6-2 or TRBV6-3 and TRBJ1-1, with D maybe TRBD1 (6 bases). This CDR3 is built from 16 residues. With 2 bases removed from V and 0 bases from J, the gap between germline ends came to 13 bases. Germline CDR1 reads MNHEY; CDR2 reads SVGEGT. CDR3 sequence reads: CASSYPRDTLNTEAFF. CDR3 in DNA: TGTGCCAGCAGTTACCCCCGGGACACCTTGAACACTGAAGCTTTCTTT.

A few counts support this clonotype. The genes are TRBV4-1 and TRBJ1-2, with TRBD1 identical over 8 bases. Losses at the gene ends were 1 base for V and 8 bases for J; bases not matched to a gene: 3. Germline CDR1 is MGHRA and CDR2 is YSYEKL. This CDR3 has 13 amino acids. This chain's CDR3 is CASSQGWDRGYTF. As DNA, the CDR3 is TGCGCCAGCAGCCAAGGGTGGGACAGGGGCTACACCTTC.